This T cell receptor (beta chain) was documented in a study of T cell responses to AZD1222 COVID-19 vaccine. V was pared by 5 bases and J by 5 bases, with 20 bases between. Germline CDR1 SGHNT, CDR2 YYREEE (reference sequence). The CDR3 runs 15 residues. Clones were read by immunoSEQ multiplex PCR, and TCRdb kept only the in-frame ones, dropping some. There are some 96,000 clones in the sample; 80% to 90% occur only once, and 4% to 4.5% lies in the top ten. The sample in question was peripheral blood, obtained on day 0 of MenACWY control vaccination. The V call is TRBV5-4, the J call TRBJ2-7, with D possibly being TRBD1 or TRBD2 (8 bases each). The clonotype comes from an adult in good health. CDR3 in amino acids: CASRSGGQVVNEQYF. In nucleotides, the CDR3 is TGTGCCAGCAGGAGCGGGGGACAGGTCGTGAACGAGCAGTACTTC.